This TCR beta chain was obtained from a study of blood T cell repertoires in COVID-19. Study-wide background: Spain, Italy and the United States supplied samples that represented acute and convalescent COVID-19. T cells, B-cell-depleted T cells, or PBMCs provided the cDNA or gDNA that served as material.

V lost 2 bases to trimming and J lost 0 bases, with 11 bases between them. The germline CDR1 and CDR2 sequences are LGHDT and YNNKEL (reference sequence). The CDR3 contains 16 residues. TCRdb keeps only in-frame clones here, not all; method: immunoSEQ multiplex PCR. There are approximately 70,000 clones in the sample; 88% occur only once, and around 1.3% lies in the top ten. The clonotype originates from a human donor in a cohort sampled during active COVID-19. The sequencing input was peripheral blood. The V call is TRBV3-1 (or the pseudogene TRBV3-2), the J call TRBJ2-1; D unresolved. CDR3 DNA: TGTGCCAGCAGCCAAAACGCGGCCAGCTCCTACAATGAGCAGTTCTTC. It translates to CASSQNAASSYNEQFF.